This T cell receptor (beta chain) was retrieved from a study of T cells in women clearing cervical HPV infection. For the study at large: Blood came at first lesion visit for cases, post-clearance for controls. HLA type stays a possible confounder, typing being limited.

Whole-study findings and limits: Combining TCR richness with V gene abundances gave around 0.83 AUC.

To note about this clone: Antigen: not known. The CDR3 end lies 3 residues beyond the end of the read and is filled in from the germline J gene.

Sequencing used immunoSEQ multiplex PCR; TCRdb keeps in-frame clones, though not all of them. The table counts tens of thousands of clones; approximately 1% lies in the top ten. CDR1 KGHSH and CDR2 LQKENI come from the germline V gene. The CDR3 loop spans 12 amino acids. The chain carries TRBV18 and TRBJ1-2; no firm D call. The sequence was obtained from a woman aged 18 to 75 with a cervical HPV16 infection that either progressed to CIN3+ or cleared (not recorded which). The sequenced sample was blood buffy coat. The sequenced CDR3 bases are TGTGCCAGCTCACTGAACGGCGGTGAC. Amino acid sequence: CASSLNGGD. The CDR3 reads in full as CASSLNGGDYTF.